This T cell receptor beta chain was sequenced during a study of blood T cell repertoires in COVID-19. Study-wide context: Acute and convalescent COVID-19 specimens originated in the United States, Italy and Spain. From T cells, B-cell-depleted T cells, or PBMCs came the material, which was cDNA or gDNA.

Only a few counts were recorded for this clone. V was trimmed by 3 bases and J by 7 bases, leaving 10 bases between them. The CDR3 covers 12 residues. CDR1 and CDR2 from the germline V gene are SGHNT and YYREEE (reference sequence). As handled by the study authors: Amplification of reference gene primers provided the estimated nucleated cell counts. TCRdb keeps only in-frame clones here, not all; method: immunoSEQ multiplex PCR. V, J and clone size are taken as reported in that table, and D and trimming were inferred from the DNA itself. There are about 16,000 clones in the sample; 70% to 90% occur only once, and around 12% lies in the top ten.

Sequencing used peripheral blood. The chain couples TRBV5-4 to TRBJ1-1; D perhaps matches TRBD1 (6 bases). This sequence originates from a human donor in a cohort sampled during active COVID-19. The CDR3 nucleotides are TGTGCCAGCAGCTCGGACAGCCTTGAAGCTTTCTTT. Protein: CASSSDSLEAFF.